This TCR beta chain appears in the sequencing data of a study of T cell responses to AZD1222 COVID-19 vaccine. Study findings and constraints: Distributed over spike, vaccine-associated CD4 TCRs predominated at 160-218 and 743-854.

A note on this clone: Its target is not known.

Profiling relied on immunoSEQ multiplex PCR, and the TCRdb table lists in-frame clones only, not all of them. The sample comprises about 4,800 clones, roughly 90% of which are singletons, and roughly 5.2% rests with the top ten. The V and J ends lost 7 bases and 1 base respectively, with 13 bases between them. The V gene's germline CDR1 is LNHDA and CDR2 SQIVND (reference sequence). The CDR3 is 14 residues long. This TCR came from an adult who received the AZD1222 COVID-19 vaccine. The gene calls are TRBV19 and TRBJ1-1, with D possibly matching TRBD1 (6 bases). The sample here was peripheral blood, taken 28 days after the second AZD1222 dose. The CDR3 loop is CASKFSGANTEAFF. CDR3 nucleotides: TGTGCCAGTAAGTTCTCAGGGGCGAACACTGAAGCTTTCTTT. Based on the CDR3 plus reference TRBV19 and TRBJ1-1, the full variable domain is DGGITQSPKYLFRKEGQNVTLSCEQNLNHDAMYWYRQDPGQGLRLIYYSQIVNDFQKGDIAEGYSVSREKKESFPLTVTSAQKNPTAFYLCASKFSGANTEAFFGQGTRLTVV.